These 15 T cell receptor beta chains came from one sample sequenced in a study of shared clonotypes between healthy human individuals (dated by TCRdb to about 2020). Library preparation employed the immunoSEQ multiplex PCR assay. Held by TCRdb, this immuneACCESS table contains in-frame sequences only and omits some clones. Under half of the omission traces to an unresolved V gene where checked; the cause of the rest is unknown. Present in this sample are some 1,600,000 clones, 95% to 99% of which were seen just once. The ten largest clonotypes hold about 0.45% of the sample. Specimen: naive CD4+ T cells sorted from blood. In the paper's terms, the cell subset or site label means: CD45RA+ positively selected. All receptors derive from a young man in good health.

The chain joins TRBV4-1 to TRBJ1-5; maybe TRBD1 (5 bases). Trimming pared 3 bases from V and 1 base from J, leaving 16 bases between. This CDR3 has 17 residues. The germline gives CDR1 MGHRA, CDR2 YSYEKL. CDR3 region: CASSQAGGRASNQPQHF. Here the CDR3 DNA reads TGCGCCAGCAGCCAGGCTGGGGGACGGGCAAGCAATCAGCCCCAGCATTTT.

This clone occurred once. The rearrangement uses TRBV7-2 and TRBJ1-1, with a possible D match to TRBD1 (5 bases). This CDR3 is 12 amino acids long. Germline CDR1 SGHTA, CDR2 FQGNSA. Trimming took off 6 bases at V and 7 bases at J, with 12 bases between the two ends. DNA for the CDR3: TGTGCCAGCAGACATCGGGACGGTGAAGCTTTCTTT. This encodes CASRHRDGEAFF.

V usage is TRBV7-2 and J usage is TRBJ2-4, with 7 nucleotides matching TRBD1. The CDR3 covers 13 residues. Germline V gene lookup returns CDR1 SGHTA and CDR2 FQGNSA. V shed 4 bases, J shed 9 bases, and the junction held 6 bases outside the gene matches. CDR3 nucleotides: TGTGCCAGCAGCTATCCCGGGGACAGCATTCAGTACTTC. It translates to CASSYPGDSIQYF.

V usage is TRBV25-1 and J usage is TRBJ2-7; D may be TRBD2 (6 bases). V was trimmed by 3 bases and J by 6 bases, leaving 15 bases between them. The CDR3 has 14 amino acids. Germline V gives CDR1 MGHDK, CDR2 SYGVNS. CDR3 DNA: TGTGCCAGCAGTGATAGCGGAGGGGTATCCGAGCAGTACTTC. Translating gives CASSDSGGVSEQYF.

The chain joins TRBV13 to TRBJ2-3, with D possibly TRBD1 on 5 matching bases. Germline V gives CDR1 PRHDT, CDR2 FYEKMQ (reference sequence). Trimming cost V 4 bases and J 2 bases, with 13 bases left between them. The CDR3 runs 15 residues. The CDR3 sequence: CASSSNRRFTDTQYF. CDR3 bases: TGTGCCAGCAGCTCAAACAGGCGATTCACAGATACGCAGTATTTT.

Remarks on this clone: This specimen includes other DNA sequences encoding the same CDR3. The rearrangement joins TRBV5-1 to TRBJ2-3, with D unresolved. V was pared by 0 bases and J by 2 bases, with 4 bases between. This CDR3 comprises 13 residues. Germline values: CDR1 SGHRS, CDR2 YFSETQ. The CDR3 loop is CASSLVLTDTQYF. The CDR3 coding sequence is TGCGCCAGCAGCTTGGTCCTCACAGATACGCAGTATTTT.

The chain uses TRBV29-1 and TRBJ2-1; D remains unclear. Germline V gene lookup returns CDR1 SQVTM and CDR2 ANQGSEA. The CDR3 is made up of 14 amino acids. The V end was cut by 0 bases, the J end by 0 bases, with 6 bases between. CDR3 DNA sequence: TGCAGCGTTGAAGATGAGAGCTCCTACAATGAGCAGTTCTTC. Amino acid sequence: CSVEDESSYNEQFF.

CDR3 loop: CASSGDPLTEAFF. The CDR3 nucleotides are TGCGCCAGCAGCGGGGACCCACTCACTGAAGCTTTCTTT. This rearrangement joins TRBV5-1 to TRBJ1-1; D perhaps matches TRBD1 (5 bases). The CDR3 totals 13 residues. V was clipped by 4 bases and J by 4 bases, with 11 bases between them. CDR1 is SGHRS, CDR2 YFSETQ, per germline. Full variable domain (missing parts from reference TRBV5-1 and TRBJ1-1): KAGVTQTPRYLIKTRGQQVTLSCSPISGHRSVSWYQQTPGQGLQFLFEYFSETQRNKGNFPGRFSGRQFSNSRSEMNVSTLELGDSALYLCASSGDPLTEAFFGQGTRLTVV.

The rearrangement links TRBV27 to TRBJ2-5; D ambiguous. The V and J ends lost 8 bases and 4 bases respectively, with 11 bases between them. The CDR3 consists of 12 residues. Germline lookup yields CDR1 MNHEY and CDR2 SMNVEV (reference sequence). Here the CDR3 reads CASGWTRETQYF. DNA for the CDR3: TGTGCCAGCGGCTGGACGCGAGAGACCCAGTACTTC.

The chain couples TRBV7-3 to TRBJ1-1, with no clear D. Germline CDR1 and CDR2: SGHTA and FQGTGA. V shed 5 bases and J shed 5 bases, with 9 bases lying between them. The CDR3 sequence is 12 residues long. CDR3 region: CASSPYGTEAFF. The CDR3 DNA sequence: TGTGCCAGCAGCCCGTACGGAACTGAAGCTTTCTTT.

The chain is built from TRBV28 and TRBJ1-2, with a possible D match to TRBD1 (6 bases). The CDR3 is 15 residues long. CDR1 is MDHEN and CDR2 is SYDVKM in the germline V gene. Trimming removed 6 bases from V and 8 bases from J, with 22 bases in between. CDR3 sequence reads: CASRLQGIEFGGYTF. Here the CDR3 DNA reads TGTGCCAGCAGATTACAGGGTATAGAATTCGGCGGCTACACCTTC.

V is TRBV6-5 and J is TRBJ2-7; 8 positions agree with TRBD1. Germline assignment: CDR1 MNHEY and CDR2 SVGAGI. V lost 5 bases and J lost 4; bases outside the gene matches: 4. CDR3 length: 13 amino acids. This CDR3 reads CASSDDRGYEQYF. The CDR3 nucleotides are TGTGCCAGCAGTGACGACAGGGGATACGAGCAGTACTTC.

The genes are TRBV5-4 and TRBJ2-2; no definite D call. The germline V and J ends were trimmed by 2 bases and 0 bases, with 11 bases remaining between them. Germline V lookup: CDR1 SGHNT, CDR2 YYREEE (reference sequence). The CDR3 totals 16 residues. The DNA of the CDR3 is TGTGCCAGCAGCTTAGGTCCAGTCCCGAACACCGGGGAGCTGTTTTTT. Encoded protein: CASSLGPVPNTGELFF.

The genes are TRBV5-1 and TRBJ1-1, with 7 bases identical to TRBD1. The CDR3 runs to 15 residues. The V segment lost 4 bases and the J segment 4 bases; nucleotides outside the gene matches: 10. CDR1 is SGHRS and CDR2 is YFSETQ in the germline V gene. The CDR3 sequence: CASSPQTGQATEAFF. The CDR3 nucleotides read TGCGCCAGCAGCCCCCAGACAGGGCAGGCCACTGAAGCTTTCTTT. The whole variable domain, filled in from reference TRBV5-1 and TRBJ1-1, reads KAGVTQTPRYLIKTRGQQVTLSCSPISGHRSVSWYQQTPGQGLQFLFEYFSETQRNKGNFPGRFSGRQFSNSRSEMNVSTLELGDSALYLCASSPQTGQATEAFFGQGTRLTVV.

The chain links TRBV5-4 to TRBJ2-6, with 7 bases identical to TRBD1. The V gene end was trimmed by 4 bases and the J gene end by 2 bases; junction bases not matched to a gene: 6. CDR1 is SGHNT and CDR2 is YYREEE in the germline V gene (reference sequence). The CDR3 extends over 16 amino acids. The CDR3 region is CASSANTGAGANVLTF. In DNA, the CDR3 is TGTGCCAGCAGCGCGAATACAGGGGCTGGGGCCAACGTCCTGACTTTC.